The source of this T cell receptor beta chain is a study of CD8+CD57+ T cells in acquired aplastic anemia. Turning to the study itself: Sorted CD4+ plus CD8+ cells gave DNA averaging 3.2 ug. CD4+ reads averaged approximately 11 million in healthy donors. General study findings and limits: Patients and controls had in common some 30 CD8+ CDR3 sequences. Any difference that existed in CD8+ Simpson's diversity between patients and controls was not significant.

Genomic DNA, serving as template, underwent TCR beta VDJ and CDR3 profiling. TCRdb used MiXCR to reprocess the reads, holding one entry per CDR3 protein. The table lists fewer than 70,000 distinct CDR3 sequences, approximately 51% of them singletons. This CDR3 is built from 15 residues. V shed 0 bases, J shed 5 bases, and the junction held 4 bases outside the gene matches. Germline assignment: CDR1 LNHNV and CDR2 YYDKDF (reference sequence). Worth noting for this clonotype: Its antigen remains unidentified.

The gene calls are TRBV15 and TRBJ2-3; 8 nucleotides agree with TRBD2. Sequenced: sorted CD4+, CD8+, or CD8+CD57+ T cells (not recorded which) from PBMCs. The clonotype comes from a human donor in good health, serving as a control. CDR3 nucleotides: TGTGCCACCAGCAGAGAATGGCGGGGGGTAGATACGCAGTATTTT. This encodes CATSREWRGVDTQYF.